These T cell receptor beta chains were read from a single sample in a study of beta chain features in type 1 diabetes. Method: immunoSEQ multiplex PCR; TCRdb's copy keeps in-frame clones and lacks some. The data hold some 330,000 clones, with 8% to 13% observed a single time. Sequencing was performed on naive CD4+ T cells from blood. The receptors stem from a woman in her thirties in good health. Each CDR3 is given with its conserved first and last residue. A D gene is named only where the DNA matches it firmly. Size is stated for part of the rows, as once, few or many counts, or as a class when the clone is expanded.

clone_size: few
j_call: TRBJ2-7
d_call: TRBD1
v_call: TRBV28
cdr3_aa: CASSLTGGLYEQYF
cdr3_nt: TGTGCCAGCAGTTTGACAGGGGGCCTCTACGAGCAGTACTTC

clone_size: -
j_call: TRBJ1-1
d_call: TRBD1
v_call: TRBV28
cdr3_aa: CASSLETGGTEAFF
cdr3_nt: TGTGCCAGCAGTTTGGAAACAGGGGGAACTGAAGCTTTCTTT

clone_size: few
j_call: TRBJ2-3
d_call: TRBD2
v_call: TRBV9
cdr3_aa: CASSDMGLAGTDTQYF
cdr3_nt: TGTGCCAGCAGCGACATGGGACTAGCGGGCACAGATACGCAGTATTTT

clone_size: -
j_call: TRBJ2-7
d_call: -
v_call: TRBV28
cdr3_aa: CASSLGHSYEQYF
cdr3_nt: TGTGCCAGCAGTTTAGGACATTCCTACGAGCAGTACTTC

clone_size: few
j_call: TRBJ2-7
d_call: TRBD1
v_call: TRBV19
cdr3_aa: CASSPGTGGDEQYF
cdr3_nt: TGTGCCAGTAGTCCCGGGACAGGGGGCGACGAGCAGTACTTC

clone_size: few
j_call: TRBJ2-1
d_call: TRBD2
v_call: TRBV7-2
cdr3_aa: CASSSIAGANNEQFF
cdr3_nt: TGTGCCAGCAGCTCCATAGCGGGAGCGAACAATGAGCAGTTCTTC

clone_size: few
j_call: TRBJ2-5
d_call: TRBD2
v_call: TRBV29-1
cdr3_aa: CSVRGLAEETQYF
cdr3_nt: TGCAGCGTTCGCGGACTAGCGGAAGAGACCCAGTACTTC

clone_size: few
j_call: TRBJ2-7
d_call: TRBD2
v_call: TRBV5-1
cdr3_aa: CASSYLAGGSYEQYF
cdr3_nt: TGCGCCAGCAGTTATCTAGCGGGAGGCTCCTACGAGCAGTACTTC

clone_size: -
j_call: TRBJ2-5
d_call: -
v_call: TRBV29-1
cdr3_aa: CSASQGGETQYF
cdr3_nt: TGCAGCGCCAGCCAGGGAGGAGAGACCCAGTACTTC

clone_size: few
j_call: TRBJ2-1
d_call: TRBD2
v_call: TRBV28
cdr3_aa: CASGGGREQFF
cdr3_nt: TGTGCCAGCGGGGGAGGGCGTGAGCAGTTCTTC

clone_size: few
j_call: TRBJ1-5
d_call: -
v_call: TRBV2
cdr3_aa: CASTRTVTGQPQHF
cdr3_nt: TGTGCCAGCACCCGGACAGTTACGGGTCAGCCCCAGCATTTT

clone_size: few
j_call: TRBJ2-1
d_call: TRBD2
v_call: TRBV18
cdr3_aa: CASSPGLVGEQFF
cdr3_nt: TGTGCCAGCTCACCGGGACTAGTGGGCGAGCAGTTCTTC

clone_size: few
j_call: TRBJ2-4
d_call: TRBD2
v_call: TRBV7-2
cdr3_aa: CASSLVGLAGAPLLGYF
cdr3_nt: TGTGCCAGCAGCTTAGTCGGGTTAGCGGGAGCTCCTCTCCTCGGGTACTTC

clone_size: few
j_call: TRBJ1-1
d_call: TRBD1
v_call: TRBV18
cdr3_aa: CASSQRDSGTEAFF
cdr3_nt: TGTGCCAGCTCACAACGGGACAGTGGGACTGAAGCTTTCTTT

clone_size: few
j_call: TRBJ1-4
d_call: TRBD1
v_call: TRBV15
cdr3_aa: CATSRGDRDAKLFF
cdr3_nt: TGTGCCACCAGCAGAGGTGACAGGGACGCAAAACTGTTTTTT

clone_size: few
j_call: TRBJ1-2
d_call: -
v_call: TRBV28
cdr3_aa: CASRNDRGYGYTF
cdr3_nt: TGTGCCAGCAGAAATGACAGAGGCTATGGCTACACCTTC

clone_size: -
j_call: TRBJ1-2
d_call: -
v_call: TRBV30
cdr3_aa: CAWRARGQLLGYTF
cdr3_nt: TGTGCCTGGAGGGCCCGGGGACAACTGTTAGGCTACACCTTC

clone_size: -
j_call: TRBJ2-1
d_call: TRBD2
v_call: TRBV6-5
cdr3_aa: CASSPVLASGEQFF
cdr3_nt: TGTGCCAGCAGCCCCGTACTAGCGTCCGGTGAGCAGTTCTTC

clone_size: once
j_call: TRBJ2-2
d_call: TRBD2
v_call: TRBV4-2
cdr3_aa: CASSQEGLAGANTGELFF
cdr3_nt: TGTGCCAGCAGCCAAGAGGGACTAGCGGGGGCGAACACCGGGGAGCTGTTTTTT

clone_size: few
j_call: TRBJ1-2
d_call: TRBD1
v_call: TRBV19
cdr3_aa: CASSTQPDRGNGYTF
cdr3_nt: TGTGCCAGTAGTACCCAGCCGGACAGGGGGAATGGCTACACCTTC

clone_size: few
j_call: TRBJ2-1
d_call: TRBD2
v_call: TRBV7-2
cdr3_aa: CASSLEALAASSYNEQFF
cdr3_nt: TGTGCCAGCAGCTTAGAGGCCCTAGCGGCAAGCTCCTACAATGAGCAGTTCTTC

clone_size: few
j_call: TRBJ2-7
d_call: -
v_call: TRBV4-3
cdr3_aa: CASSQHQGSSYEQYF
cdr3_nt: TGCGCCAGCAGCCAACACCAGGGCAGTTCCTACGAGCAGTACTTC

clone_size: few
j_call: TRBJ2-2
d_call: -
v_call: TRBV7-3
cdr3_aa: CASSLPRDRERTGELFF
cdr3_nt: TGTGCCAGCAGCTTACCCCGCGATAGGGAGCGCACCGGGGAGCTGTTTTTT

clone_size: -
j_call: TRBJ2-7
d_call: TRBD2
v_call: TRBV7-9
cdr3_aa: CASSFTGLDYEQYF
cdr3_nt: TGTGCCAGCAGCTTCACCGGACTAGACTACGAGCAGTACTTC

clone_size: few
j_call: TRBJ1-4
d_call: -
v_call: TRBV4-1
cdr3_aa: CASSQGVTGANEKLFF
cdr3_nt: TGCGCCAGCAGCCAAGGCGTGACAGGAGCTAATGAAAAACTGTTTTTT